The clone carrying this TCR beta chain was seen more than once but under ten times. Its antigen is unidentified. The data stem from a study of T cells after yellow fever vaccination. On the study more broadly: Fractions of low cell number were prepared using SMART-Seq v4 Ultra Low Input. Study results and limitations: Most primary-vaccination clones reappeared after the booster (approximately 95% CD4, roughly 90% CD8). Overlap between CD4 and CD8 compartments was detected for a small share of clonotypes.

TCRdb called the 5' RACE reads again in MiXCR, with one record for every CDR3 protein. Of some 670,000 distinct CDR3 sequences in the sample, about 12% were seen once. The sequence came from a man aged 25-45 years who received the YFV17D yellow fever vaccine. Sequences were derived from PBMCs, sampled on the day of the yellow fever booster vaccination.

In nucleotides, the CDR3 is TGTGCCAGCAAGGGCAGGGGAAATGAGCAGTTCTTC. Encoded protein: CASKGRGNEQFF. The J gene is TRBJ2-1, the V gene TRBV6-2 or TRBV6-3, with a weak D call TRBD1 (6 bases). CDR1 and CDR2 (germline): MNHEY, SVGEGT. CDR3 length: 12 residues. Trimming took off 7 bases at V and 7 bases at J, with 11 bases between the two ends.